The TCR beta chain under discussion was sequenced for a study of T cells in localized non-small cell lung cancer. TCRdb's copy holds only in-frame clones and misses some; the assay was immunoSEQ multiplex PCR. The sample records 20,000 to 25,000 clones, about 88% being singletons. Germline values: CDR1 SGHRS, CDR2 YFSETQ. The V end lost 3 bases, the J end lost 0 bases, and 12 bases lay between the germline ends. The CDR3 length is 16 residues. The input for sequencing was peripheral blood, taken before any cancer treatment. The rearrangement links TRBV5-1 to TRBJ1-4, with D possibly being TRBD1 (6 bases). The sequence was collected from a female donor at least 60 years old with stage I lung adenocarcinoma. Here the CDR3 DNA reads TGCGCCAGCAGCTCCACAGGGCCTGCAACTAATGAAAAACTGTTTTTT. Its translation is CASSSTGPATNEKLFF.